This TCR beta chain was identified in a study of graft-versus-host responses after intestinal transplantation. Libraries were prepared by immunoSEQ multiplex PCR; TCRdb keeps only in-frame clonotypes and omits some of them. The table includes some 45,000 clones, around 90% detected once. V lost 2 bases and J lost 0, with 11 bases in between. CDR1 is SEHNR, CDR2 FQNEAQ, per germline (reference sequence). The CDR3 consists of 16 residues. The J gene is TRBJ2-4, the V gene TRBV7-9; the D is unclear. Sample: PBMCs, taken 524 days after transplant. This clonotype was sampled from a human patient who received an intestinal transplant, so some T cells may come from the graft donor. The CDR3 region has the DNA TGTGCCAGCAGCTTATGGAAAAATCTAGCCAAAAACATTCAGTACTTC. Protein: CASSLWKNLAKNIQYF.